This T cell receptor beta chain was recovered during a study of blood T cell repertoires in COVID-19. About the research overall: In each case, the material was cDNA or gDNA derived from T cells, B-cell-depleted T cells, or PBMCs.

Trimming shortened V by 7 bases and J by 2 bases, and 14 bases separated the two germline ends. There are 14 residues in the CDR3. Germline loops: CDR1 SQVTM, CDR2 ANQGSEA. Method: immunoSEQ multiplex PCR; TCRdb's copy keeps in-frame clones and lacks some. The data contain hundreds of thousands of clones, roughly 87% of them seen just once; the ten biggest clones take up 2.5% to 3.5%. The study recruited people aged 18 to 89 years across 24 US areas. Each participant's cohort was designated according to participant-reported clinical history. Two negative PCRs, clearance, or symptom resolution were required of recovered Cohort 3 donors.

Sequenced sample: PBMCs or T cells enriched from blood (not recorded which). This TCR derives from a woman aged 25-40 years who had recovered from COVID-19. The chain has TRBV29-1 and TRBJ1-4; D is possibly TRBD1 (5 bases). DNA of the CDR3: TGCAGCGCCTTCGGGGGAGGCACTAATGAAAAACTGTTTTTT. Protein product: CSAFGGGTNEKLFF.